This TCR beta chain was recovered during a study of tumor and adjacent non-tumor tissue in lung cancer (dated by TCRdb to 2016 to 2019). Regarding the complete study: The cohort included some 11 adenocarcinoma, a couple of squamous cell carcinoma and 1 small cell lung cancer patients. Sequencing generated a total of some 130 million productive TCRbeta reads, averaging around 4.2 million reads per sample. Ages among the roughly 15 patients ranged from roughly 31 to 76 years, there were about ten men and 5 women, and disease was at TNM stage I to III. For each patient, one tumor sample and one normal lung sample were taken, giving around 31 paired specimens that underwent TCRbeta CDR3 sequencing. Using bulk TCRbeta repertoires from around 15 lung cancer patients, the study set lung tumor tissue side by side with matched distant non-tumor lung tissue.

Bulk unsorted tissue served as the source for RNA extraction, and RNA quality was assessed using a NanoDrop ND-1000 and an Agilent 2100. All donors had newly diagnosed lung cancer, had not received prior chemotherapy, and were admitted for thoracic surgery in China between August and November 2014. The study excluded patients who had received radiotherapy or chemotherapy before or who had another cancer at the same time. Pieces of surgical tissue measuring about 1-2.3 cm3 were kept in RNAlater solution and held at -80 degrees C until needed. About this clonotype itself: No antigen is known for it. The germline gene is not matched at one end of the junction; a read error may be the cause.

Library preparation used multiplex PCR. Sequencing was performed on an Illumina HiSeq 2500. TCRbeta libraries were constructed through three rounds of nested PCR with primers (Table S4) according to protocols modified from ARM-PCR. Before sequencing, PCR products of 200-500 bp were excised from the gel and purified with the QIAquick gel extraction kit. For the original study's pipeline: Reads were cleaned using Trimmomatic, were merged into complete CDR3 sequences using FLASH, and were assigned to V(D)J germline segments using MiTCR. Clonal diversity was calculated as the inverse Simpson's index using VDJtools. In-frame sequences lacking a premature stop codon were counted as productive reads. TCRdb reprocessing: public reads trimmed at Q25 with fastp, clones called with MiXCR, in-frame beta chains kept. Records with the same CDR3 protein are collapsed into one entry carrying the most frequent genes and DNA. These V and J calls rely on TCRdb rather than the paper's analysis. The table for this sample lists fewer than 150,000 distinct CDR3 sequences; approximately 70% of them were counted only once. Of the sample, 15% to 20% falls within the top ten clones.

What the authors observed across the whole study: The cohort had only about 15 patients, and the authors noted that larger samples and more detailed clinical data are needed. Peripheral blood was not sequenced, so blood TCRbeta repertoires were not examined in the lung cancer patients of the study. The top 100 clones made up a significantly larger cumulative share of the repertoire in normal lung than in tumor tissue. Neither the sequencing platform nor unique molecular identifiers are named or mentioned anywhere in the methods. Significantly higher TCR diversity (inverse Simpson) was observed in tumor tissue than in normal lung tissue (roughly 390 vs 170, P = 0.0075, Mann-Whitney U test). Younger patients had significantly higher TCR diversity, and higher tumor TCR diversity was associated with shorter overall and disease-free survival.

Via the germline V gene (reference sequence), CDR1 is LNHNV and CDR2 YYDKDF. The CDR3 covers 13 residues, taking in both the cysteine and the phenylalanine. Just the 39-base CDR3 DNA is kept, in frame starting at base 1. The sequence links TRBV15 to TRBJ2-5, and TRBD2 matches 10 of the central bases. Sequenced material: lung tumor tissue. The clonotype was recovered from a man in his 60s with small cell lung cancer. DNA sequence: TGTGCCACCAGCGTAGCGGGAGGAGAGACCCGGTACTTC. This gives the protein CATSVAGGETRYF. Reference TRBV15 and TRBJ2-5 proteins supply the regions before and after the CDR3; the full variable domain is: DAMVIQNPRYQVTQFGKPVTLSCSQTLNHNVMYWYQQKSSQAPKLLFHYYDKDFNNEADTPDNFQSRRPNTSFCFLDIRSPGLGDTAMYLCATSVAGGETRYFGPGTRLLVL.